Listed below are T cell receptor beta chains from one sample, sequenced in a study of T cells in Graves' hyperthyroidism and ophthalmopathy. TCRdb recomputed calls from the multiplex PCR reads with MiXCR, one row per CDR3 protein. The data show 350,000 to 400,000 distinct CDR3 sequences, with approximately 15% seen just once and about 30% held by the top ten. Sequencing used blood. These TCRs come from a woman aged 25 to 45 with Graves' hyperthyroidism. CDR3s include the opening cysteine and the closing phenylalanine or tryptophan. The order of the fields is CDR3 length, V gene, clone size, J gene, D gene, CDR3 DNA, CDR3 protein. A D gene is named only where the DNA matches it firmly. The size of a clone is reported for some rows only, either as once, few or many, or as a class for expanded clones.

15	TRBV5-1	few	TRBJ1-4	NA	TGCGCCAGCAGGCCGACGGGGGCCCCTAATGAAAAACTGTTTTTT	CASRPTGAPNEKLFF
16	TRBV18	many	TRBJ2-3	NA	TGTGCCAGCTCACCACGTCAGAGAGGTAGCACAGATACGCAGTATTTT	CASSPRQRGSTDTQYF
15	TRBV12-3/TRBV12-4	many	TRBJ2-1	TRBD2	TGTGCCAGCACCAAAGCGGGAGTAAGCCACAATGAGCAGTTCTTC	CASTKAGVSHNEQFF
13	TRBV7-9	many	TRBJ2-7	TRBD1	TGTGCCAGCAGCTGGACAGGACCCTACGAGCAGTACTTC	CASSWTGPYEQYF
14	TRBV19	many	TRBJ1-1	NA	TGTGCCAGTAGTATCGGGGAGATGGGCACTGAAGCTTTCTTT	CASSIGEMGTEAFF
14	TRBV27	many	TRBJ1-1	NA	TGTGCCAGCAGTTTACGTCCCTTCTTCGCTGAAGCTTTCTTT	CASSLRPFFAEAFF
13	TRBV28	few	TRBJ2-7	TRBD2	TGTGCCAGCATTAGCGGGAGGGCCGGGGAGCAGTACTTC	CASISGRAGEQYF
18	TRBV29-1	few	TRBJ2-4	NA	TGCAGCGTTGAAAAACTGACGGGCCAAACGCTAGCCAAAAACATTCAGTACTTC	CSVEKLTGQTLAKNIQYF
14	TRBV3-1	many	TRBJ2-1	NA	TGTGCCAGCAGCCAAGATCTCAGGGCCGAGGAGCAGTTCTTC	CASSQDLRAEEQFF
13	TRBV30	few	TRBJ1-5	NA	TGTGCCTGGAGTCAGAAATCCTATCAGCCCCAGCATTTT	CAWSQKSYQPQHF
14	TRBV7-9	many	TRBJ2-1	NA	TGTGCCAGCAGCTTAGCTGGCAGGTCCAATGAGCAGTTCTTC	CASSLAGRSNEQFF
15	TRBV28	NA	TRBJ1-5	TRBD1	TGTGCCAGCAGTTTACCCACAGGGGGCAATCAGCCCCAGCATTTT	CASSLPTGGNQPQHF
14	TRBV9	NA	TRBJ2-7	NA	TGTGCCAGCAGCGTAGTCGCTGACGCCTACGAGCAGTACTTC	CASSVVADAYEQYF
14	TRBV12-3/TRBV12-4	many	TRBJ1-5	NA	TGTGCCAGCACGGCCCATGGGGGGAATCAGCCCCAGCATTTT	CASTAHGGNQPQHF
14	TRBV28	many	TRBJ2-3	TRBD2	TGTGCCAGCAGGCAGCGGGGGGGCACAGATACGCAGTATTTT	CASRQRGGTDTQYF
17	TRBV24-1	NA	TRBJ2-5	NA	TGTGCCACCAGTGACCTCGGTGTGACAGGAGATCAAGAGACCCAGTACTTC	CATSDLGVTGDQETQYF
15	TRBV7-6	few	TRBJ2-1	TRBD2	TGTGCCAGCAGCCATTCTAGCGGGAGTTACAATGAGCAGTTCTTC	CASSHSSGSYNEQFF
11	TRBV27	many	TRBJ2-7	NA	TGTGCCAGCAGGAAGAACTACGAGCAGTACTTC	CASRKNYEQYF
13	TRBV3-1	many	TRBJ1-4	NA	TGTGCCAGCAGCCAAGGGGCCTTTGAAAAACTGTTTTTT	CASSQGAFEKLFF
14	TRBV5-4	many	TRBJ2-7	TRBD1	TGTGCCAGCAGCCAGATGGGACAGGGCCACGAGCAGTACTTC	CASSQMGQGHEQYF
11	TRBV24-1	few	TRBJ2-1	NA	TGTGCCACCAGTGATCGAAGGGAGCAGTTCTTC	CATSDRREQFF
13	TRBV10-3	few	TRBJ2-5	NA	TGTGCCATCAGTGAGTCCCAGGGCGAGACCCAGTACTTC	CAISESQGETQYF
15	TRBV19	many	TRBJ1-2	TRBD1	TGTGCCAGTAGTCTCAAGACAGGGGGCGTCTATGGCTACACCTTC	CASSLKTGGVYGYTF
13	TRBV6-1	many	TRBJ2-7	NA	TGTGCCAGCAGTTATAGGCCCAACTACGAGCAGTACTTC	CASSYRPNYEQYF
16	TRBV7-8	many	TRBJ2-1	TRBD2	TGTGCCAGCAGCTTAGTGACGGGAGGGCCTGGGAATGAGCAGTTCTTC	CASSLVTGGPGNEQFF
13	TRBV18	many	TRBJ2-3	NA	TGTGCCAGCTCACCGATAGGGGCAGATACGCAGTATTTT	CASSPIGADTQYF
14	TRBV6-2/TRBV6-3	many	TRBJ2-7	NA	TGTGCCAGCACCCTCCAGCCGACCCCCTACGAGCAGTACTTC	CASTLQPTPYEQYF
17	TRBV28	many	TRBJ2-7	TRBD2	TGTGCCAGCAGTCCACTTCGACTAGCGGGAGGGGTCTACGAGCAGTACTTC	CASSPLRLAGGVYEQYF
12	TRBV20-1	NA	TRBJ1-4	NA	TGCAGTGCTCTCCAGAGCCATGAAAAACTGTTTTTT	CSALQSHEKLFF
15	TRBV11-2	many	TRBJ2-7	TRBD2	TGTGCCAGCAGCCTCAGGGGCGGGAGGCTGAGCGAGCAGTACTTC	CASSLRGGRLSEQYF
11	TRBV29-1	few	TRBJ2-5	NA	TGCAGCGTTGAAGGGGTGGAGACCCAGTACTTC	CSVEGVETQYF